One sample yielded the 27 T cell receptor beta chains listed below, sequenced in a study of shared clonotypes between healthy human individuals. Sequenced by immunoSEQ multiplex PCR; TCRdb stores in-frame clones only, minus some. The sample shows about 2.4 million clones, roughly 92% of them seen only once. The specimen was naive CD4+ T cells sorted from blood. Indicated subset: CD45RA+ positively selected. These receptors all stem from a man aged 18 to 29 in good health.

This chain uses TRBV11-2 with TRBJ2-3; 8 bases agree with TRBD2. Germline CDR1 is SGHAT and CDR2 is FQNNGV. This CDR3 region has 16 residues. J lost 6 bases, V lost 0 bases, and 8 bases had no gene match. CDR3 DNA sequence: TGTGCCAGCAGCTTAGACCGGGAGGGCTTGGGGGATACGCAGTATTTT. Amino acid sequence: CASSLDREGLGDTQYF. Combining the CDR3 with reference TRBV11-2 and TRBJ2-3 gives the whole variable domain EAGVAQSPRYKIIEKRQSVAFWCNPISGHATLYWYQQILGQGPKLLIQFQNNGVVDDSQLPKDRFSAERLKGVDSTLKIQPAKLEDSAVYLCASSLDREGLGDTQYFGPGTRLTVL.

This chain's CDR3 is CASSLGDRETDTQYF. In nucleotides, the CDR3 is TGCGCCAGCAGCTTGGGGGACAGGGAAACAGATACGCAGTATTTT. This chain links TRBV5-1 with TRBJ2-3; 9 bases agree with TRBD1. The CDR3 is 15 amino acids. The V and J ends lost 0 bases and 3 bases, in that order; junction bases with no gene match: 2. The V gene's germline CDR1 is SGHRS and CDR2 YFSETQ.

This clone has just one count. The rearrangement joins TRBV4-3 to TRBJ2-2; D remains ambiguous. Germline V lookup: CDR1 LGHNA, CDR2 YSLEER. CDR3 length: 17 residues. Between the trimmed V and J ends, which lost 0 bases and 0 bases, there was a span of 11 bases. The CDR3 here is CASSQEAATSNTGELFF. The CDR3 DNA reads TGCGCCAGCAGCCAAGAGGCGGCGACTTCGAACACCGGGGAGCTGTTTTTT.

CDR3 residues: CASSLTGTGGYTIYF. The CDR3 DNA sequence: TGTGCCAGCAGTTTGACCGGGACAGGGGGGTACACCATATATTTT. This sequence joins TRBV28 and TRBJ1-3, with 11 bases identical to TRBD1. After removal of 3 bases from V and 8 bases from J, the junction contained 6 bases not matched to a gene. The CDR3 totals 15 residues. CDR1 and CDR2 from the germline V gene are MDHEN and SYDVKM.

The chain recombines TRBV6-1 with TRBJ2-1; no definite D call. The V gene lost 2 bases and the J gene lost 16 bases, with 6 bases spanning the gap. The CDR3 is 9 amino acids. Germline loops: CDR1 MNHNS, CDR2 SASEGT. Here the CDR3 DNA reads TGTGCCAGCAGTGAAAACGGTTTCTTC. Amino acid sequence: CASSENGFF.

This clone appeared once. The V and J genes are TRBV5-1 and TRBJ2-1; 12 nucleotides line up with TRBD2. With 0 bases clipped from V and 3 bases from J, the junction kept 10 bases outside the gene matches. CDR1 is SGHRS, CDR2 YFSETQ, per germline. The CDR3 runs 19 residues. The CDR3 region has the DNA TGCGCCAGCAGCTTGGAGACTAGCGGGGGCCTCAAAATCTACAATGAGCAGTTCTTC. Its protein product is CASSLETSGGLKIYNEQFF.

Only one count was recorded for this clone. This chain links TRBV25-1 with TRBJ1-2; D is unresolved. Germline loops: CDR1 MGHDK, CDR2 SYGVNS. CDR3 length: 16 amino acids. Trimming left V 2 bases short and J 2 bases short, with 15 bases between. The CDR3 nucleotides read TGTGCCAGCAGTGAAAGCGTCGTGGGCCCGAACTATGGCTACACCTTC. Translating gives CASSESVVGPNYGYTF.

V and J are TRBV7-2 and TRBJ2-5; TRBD2 matches 9 bases. The CDR3 has 15 residues. Trimming cost V 6 bases and J 2 bases; bases outside gene matches: 7. The germline CDR1 and CDR2 sequences are SGHTA and FQGNSA. CDR3 in amino acids: CASSFLAGRQETQYF. The CDR3 DNA follows: TGTGCCAGCAGTTTCCTAGCGGGACGACAAGAGACCCAGTACTTC.

This clone was observed a single time. CDR3 in DNA: TGCGCCAGCAGCTTCGATGCCTCCGTGGAGCTCTATGGCTACACCTTC. Its protein product is CASSFDASVELYGYTF. V and J are TRBV5-1 and TRBJ1-2; D ambiguous. Trimming removed 2 bases at V and 4 bases at J, with 18 bases between. Germline values: CDR1 SGHRS, CDR2 YFSETQ. The CDR3 has 16 amino acids.

Remarks on this clone: The same CDR3 also results from other DNA sequences found in this sample. J is TRBJ1-6 and V is TRBV6-6; D is unclear. The CDR3 consists of 14 residues. V was clipped by 0 bases and J by 4 bases, with 4 bases between them. Germline loops: CDR1 MNHNY, CDR2 SVGAGI (reference sequence). In DNA, the CDR3 is TGTGCCAGCAGTTACTCCGGGTATAATTCACCCCTCCACTTT. Translating it yields CASSYSGYNSPLHF.

The chain employs TRBV6-6 and TRBJ2-4; perhaps TRBD1 as D (5 bases). This CDR3 comprises 16 residues. Germline CDR1 MNHNY, CDR2 SVGAGI (reference sequence). Trimming shortened V by 5 bases and J by 3 bases, and 17 bases separated the two germline ends. This CDR3 reads CASSPLGVRGKNIQYF. The DNA of the CDR3 is TGTGCCAGCAGTCCGTTAGGGGTGCGTGGCAAAAACATTCAGTACTTC.

The V gene is TRBV5-1, the J gene TRBJ1-2; the D gene is possibly TRBD1 (5 bases). Trimming cost V 4 bases and J 5 bases, with 12 bases left between them. Germline lookup yields CDR1 SGHRS and CDR2 YFSETQ. CDR3 size: 13 residues. The CDR3 nucleotides are TGCGCCAGCAGCCCTCCCCAGGGATATGGCTACACCTTC. Protein sequence: CASSPPQGYGYTF.

This clone was seen only once. The chain carries TRBV28 and TRBJ1-2; 8 bases fit TRBD1. The CDR3 runs to 14 residues. V lost 4 bases to trimming and J lost 2 bases; unmatched junction nucleotides: 3. Germline V gives CDR1 MDHEN, CDR2 SYDVKM. The CDR3 nucleotides are TGTGCCAGCAGTTGGGCAGGGGGCAACTATGGCTACACCTTC. Amino acid sequence: CASSWAGGNYGYTF.

This CDR3 reads CASAPRTGGFGYTF. The CDR3, as DNA: TGTGCCAGCGCGCCGAGGACAGGGGGCTTCGGCTACACCTTC. This chain uses TRBV6-4 with TRBJ1-2; TRBD1 matches 11 bases. J lost 8 bases, V lost 8 bases, and 10 bases had no gene match. The CDR3 has 14 amino acids. The V gene's germline CDR1 is MRHNA and CDR2 SNTAGT.

The J gene is TRBJ1-1, the V gene TRBV30, with a weak D call TRBD1 (5 bases). Germline V gives CDR1 GTSNPN, CDR2 SVGIG (reference sequence). This CDR3 region has 13 residues. V lost 3 bases and J lost 6, with 14 bases in between. CDR3 amino acids: CAWSQTEGAEAFF. CDR3 in DNA: TGTGCCTGGAGCCAGACAGAAGGAGCTGAAGCTTTCTTT.

Of note for this clone: Additional DNA sequences in this sample encode the identical CDR3. The gene calls are TRBV5-1 and TRBJ2-1, with 7 bases fitting TRBD2. V was pared by 0 bases and J by 6 bases, with 6 bases of the junction left unmatched. The CDR3 is made up of 15 amino acids. Germline values: CDR1 SGHRS, CDR2 YFSETQ. The CDR3 DNA reads TGCGCCAGCAGCTTGGGGTTAGCGGGTGGCAATGAGCAGTTCTTC. This translates into CASSLGLAGGNEQFF.

The rearrangement uses TRBV5-4 and TRBJ2-1; TRBD2 matches at 7 bases. Germline CDR1 reads SGHNT; CDR2 reads YYREEE (reference sequence). V dropped 1 base and J dropped 10; count of bases not matched to a gene: 14. The CDR3 is 16 amino acids. The CDR3 nucleotides are TGTGCCAGCAGCTTGAGTCCGGGAGGACTCCTTGGAGAGCAGTTCTTC. Its translation is CASSLSPGGLLGEQFF.

The chain couples TRBV2 to TRBJ2-7; 9 positions match TRBD2. J was trimmed by 0 bases and V by 2 bases; bases with no gene match: 2. The CDR3 has 15 residues. Germline CDR1 and CDR2: SNHLY and FYNNEI. CDR3 bases: TGTGCCAGCAGTGAACGTAGCGGGGGCTCCTACGAGCAGTACTTC. Translating it yields CASSERSGGSYEQYF. The full variable domain, with the rest looked up from reference TRBV2 and TRBJ2-7, is EPEVTQTPSHQVTQMGQEVILRCVPISNHLYFYWYRQILGQKVEFLVSFYNNEISEKSEIFDDQFSVERPDGSNFTLKIRSTKLEDSAMYFCASSERSGGSYEQYFGPGTRLTVT.

Note on this clone: Other DNA sequences of this sample code for an identical CDR3. V and J are TRBV4-1 and TRBJ2-5, with D tentatively TRBD2 (6 bases). V was shortened by 4 bases and J by 5 bases, with 11 bases between the two germline ends. The CDR3 loop spans 13 amino acids. Germline V gene sequence: CDR1 MGHRA, CDR2 YSYEKL. The CDR3 nucleotides read TGCGCCAGCAGCCTGACTAGATCGGAGACCCAGTACTTC. Its translation: CASSLTRSETQYF.

The V call is TRBV6-5, the J call TRBJ2-2, with 10 bases fitting TRBD2. The CDR3 has 15 residues. V lost 6 bases and J lost 7; bases outside the gene matches: 8. CDR1 is MNHEY and CDR2 is SVGAGI in the germline V gene. CDR3 sequence (DNA): TGTGCCAGCAGCTCTCTAGCGGGAGCGGTCGGGGAGCTGTTTTTT. Translating gives CASSSLAGAVGELFF.

The CDR3 protein is CASSAPRGSNQPQHF. CDR3 nucleotide sequence: TGTGCCAGCAGTGCCCCCCGGGGAAGCAATCAGCCCCAGCATTTT. The V gene is TRBV28, the J gene TRBJ1-5; D not certain. Germline-derived CDR1 and CDR2 are MDHEN and SYDVKM. The CDR3 spans 15 residues. The germline V and J ends were trimmed by 5 bases and 1 base, with 12 bases remaining between them.

The chain recombines TRBV10-3 with TRBJ1-6; tentative D call: TRBD1 (5 bases). The CDR3 extends over 15 amino acids. The ends were cut back, 2 bases at V and 6 bases at J, with 11 bases in the middle. Germline CDR1 is ENHRY and CDR2 is SYGVKD. This CDR3 is CAISEEGTVNSPLHF. The CDR3 DNA is TGTGCCATCAGTGAGGAGGGGACCGTTAATTCACCCCTCCACTTT.

CDR3 nucleotide sequence: TGTGCCAGCAGTTCGAGGGTTGGCACGCAGTATTTT. This gives the protein CASSSRVGTQYF. The chain uses TRBV28 and TRBJ2-3; D possibly corresponds to TRBD2 (5 bases). The CDR3 is made up of 12 amino acids. CDR1 and CDR2 (germline): MDHEN, SYDVKM. The ends were cut back, 4 bases at V and 9 bases at J, with 11 bases in the middle.

The rearrangement joins TRBV28 to TRBJ2-7, with 9 bases identical to TRBD2. V lost 10 bases and J lost 0; bases outside the gene matches: 7. The CDR3 length is 14 residues. CDR1 MDHEN and CDR2 SYDVKM come from the germline V gene. The CDR3 DNA reads TGTGCCACCCAGACTAGCGGTAGCTCCTACGAGCAGTACTTC. Protein product: CATQTSGSSYEQYF.

This clone was seen just once. The V gene is TRBV11-2, the J gene TRBJ2-2, with TRBD2 identical over 9 bases. V gave up 9 bases and J gave up 2 bases; unmatched junction bases: 7. The CDR3 is 15 residues long. The germline V gene has CDR1 SGHAT and CDR2 FQNNGV. This CDR3 is CASRPSGANTGELFF. The CDR3 DNA reads as TGTGCCAGTCGACCTAGCGGGGCAAACACCGGGGAGCTGTTTTTT.

The V call is TRBV5-5, the J call TRBJ1-2; D perhaps matches TRBD1 (5 bases). Germline V gene lookup returns CDR1 SGHKS and CDR2 YYEKEE (reference sequence). Trimming removed 1 base from V and 6 bases from J, with 10 bases in between. This CDR3 has 13 residues. CDR3 amino acids: CASSLLGVDGYTF. In nucleotides, the CDR3 is TGTGCCAGCAGCTTGTTGGGGGTGGATGGCTACACCTTC.

The CDR3 DNA is TGTGCCAGCAGGGGCGCGCGGGCTGGGGCCAACGTCCTGACTTTC. It encodes CASRGARAGANVLTF. The chain joins TRBV28 to TRBJ2-6; D is possibly TRBD2 (5 bases). Germline loops: CDR1 MDHEN, CDR2 SYDVKM. The V end was cut by 6 bases, the J end by 2 bases, with 11 bases between. There are 15 residues in the CDR3.